This T cell receptor beta chain was observed in a study of blood T cell repertoires in COVID-19 (dated by TCRdb to 2020 to 2021). Background on the whole study: The collaborator samples originated in the United States, Italy and Spain and spanned the acute and convalescent phases of COVID-19. The sample metadata nearly always contained a de-identified subject ID, COVID-19 status, age in years and sex. The prospective study material was composed of cDNA or gDNA derived from T cells, B-cell-depleted T cells, or PBMCs. Subjects who had been exposed to COVID-19, were actively infected with it, or had recovered from it provided the deeply sampled blood TCRbeta repertoires that made up the dataset. The repertoires were made available in a free public database intended to serve as a resource for research on the immune response to SARS-CoV-2. The samples were drawn from the first 160 participants of the ongoing ImmuneRACE study and from 1,200 or so subjects provided by 6 global collaborators. Where available, HLA class I and class II types were obtained from metadata supplied by the sample provider rather than from assay-based typing.

From the cysteine through the phenylalanine, the CDR3 covers 18 amino acids. Only CDR3 DNA is held: 54 bases, read in frame from base 1. V sheds 5 bases and J sheds 5 bases, leaving 27 bases between their ends. CDR1 and CDR2 (SEHNR, FQNEAQ) derive from the germline V gene (reference sequence). Beyond this particular receptor, the publication reports: How much clinical and demographic metadata was included differed by source and by participant, and the metadata was provided uncurated.

Details on this clone: Its antigen is currently not known. No base quality information exists; no much larger clone differs at one position.

The immunoSEQ Assay, a bias-controlled multiplex PCR, was used to amplify TCRbeta CDR3 regions from genomic DNA. The study's own analysis went as follows. Within the assay, amplification of reference gene primers was used to estimate how many nucleated cells each sample contained. To quantify the absolute abundance of each unique TCRbeta CDR3 rearrangement, sequence reads were collapsed and filtered. For each sample, productive Simpson clonality was calculated by taking the square root of Simpson's diversity index across productive rearrangements. TCRdb re-hosts the immuneACCESS table, in-frame sequences only. Its copies lack some clones; in the studies checked, an unresolved V gene accounts for under half of them, and the cause for the rest is not known. Clone size and the V and J calls come from that table; the DNA yielded D and trimming. The sample yields roughly 120,000 clones; approximately 82% were counted once. Roughly 8.2% of the sample is held by the ten biggest clonotypes.

Whole blood was collected in K2EDTA tubes by collaborating institutions according to the institutions' own protocols. For TCRbeta analysis, collaborator samples were shipped as frozen whole blood, as isolated PBMCs, or as DNA extracted from either sample type. This clonotype was sampled from a woman at least 80 years old with active or convalescent COVID-19. Material: peripheral blood. This sequence uses TRBV7-9 and TRBJ2-5, with TRBD2 as a weak D call on 6 bases. The CDR3 corresponds to CASSPQILLTWDFETQYF. The DNA reads TGTGCCAGCAGCCCCCAAATCTTATTGACGTGGGACTTCGAGACCCAGTACTTC.